This T cell receptor beta chain stems from a study of blood T cell repertoires in COVID-19. This CDR3 has 13 residues. In germline, CDR1 is SGHTA, CDR2 FQGNSA. V was pared by 0 bases and J by 6 bases, with 7 bases between. Produced via immunoSEQ multiplex PCR; TCRdb's table is partial and in-frame only. This table has tens of thousands of clones, 85% to 90% appearing once. Sequenced: peripheral blood. This chain joins TRBV7-2 and TRBJ2-3, with D maybe TRBD1 (6 bases). This TCR derives from a man between 65 and 85 years old with acute or convalescent COVID-19. In DNA, the CDR3 is TGTGCCAGCAGCTTAGCGGGGGCGGATACGCAGTATTTT. Translation: CASSLAGADTQYF.